This T cell receptor (beta chain) was sequenced for a study of blood T cell repertoires in COVID-19. The protocol was immunoSEQ multiplex PCR, while the TCRdb copy is restricted to in-frame clones and leaves out a portion. Altogether about 120,000 clones are present, 85% being singletons, with the ten largest covering less than 15%. The V gene's germline CDR1 is MDHEN and CDR2 SYDVKM. The CDR3 contains 12 residues. The chain recombines TRBV28 with TRBJ1-2, with no clear D. The sample consisted of peripheral blood. This clonotype was sampled from a human donor in a cohort sampled during active COVID-19. The CDR3 is CGVGRINYGYTF. The CDR3 coding sequence is TGTGGGGTCGGGAGGATCAACTATGGCTACACCTTC.